This is a list of T cell receptor beta chains from one sample in a study of long-term antiretroviral therapy in people with HIV. The protocol was immunoSEQ multiplex PCR, while the TCRdb copy is restricted to in-frame clones and leaves out a portion. The sample carries tens of thousands of clones, roughly 88% recorded once. Source: unsorted PBMCs, taken 1.2 years after starting antiretroviral therapy. These receptors originate from a woman aged 40 to 49 with HIV. Each CDR3 is given with its conserved first and last residue. The D gene is left open where the match is weak. Clone size is not always given. Where it is, it says once, few, many or a class for expanded clones.

v_gene,j_gene,d_gene,abundance,CDR3aa,CDR3nt
TRBV28,TRBJ1-2,NA,NA,CASSPSVGYYGYTF,TGTGCCAGCAGTCCCTCGGTGGGCTACTATGGCTACACCTTC
TRBV19,TRBJ2-1,NA,NA,CASSPLVSYNEQFF,TGTGCCAGTAGCCCACTAGTATCTTACAATGAGCAGTTCTTC
TRBV10-3,TRBJ2-7,NA,NA,CAISESTGRSYEQYF,TGTGCCATCAGTGAGTCGACCGGCAGGTCCTACGAGCAGTACTTC
TRBV4-1,TRBJ2-5,TRBD2,NA,CASSHILAGEETQYF,TGCGCCAGCAGCCACATACTAGCGGGAGAGGAGACCCAGTACTTC
TRBV7-2,TRBJ1-1,NA,NA,CASSPRFDTEAFF,TGTGCCAGCAGCCCCCGTTTCGACACTGAAGCTTTCTTT
TRBV7-8,TRBJ2-2,NA,few,CASSLAWSRELFF,TGTGCCAGCAGCTTAGCCTGGTCTAGGGAGCTGTTTTTT
TRBV5-6,TRBJ1-1,TRBD1,once,CASSLRQGASGAFF,TGTGCCAGCAGCTTGAGACAGGGGGCCTCGGGAGCTTTCTTT
TRBV11-3,TRBJ1-6,TRBD1,NA,CASSSDRGSPLHF,TGTGCCAGCAGCTCGGACAGGGGATCACCCCTCCACTTT
TRBV5-4,TRBJ2-1,TRBD2,NA,CASSLTSGPYNEQFF,TGTGCCAGCAGCTTGACTAGCGGGCCGTACAATGAGCAGTTCTTC
TRBV28,TRBJ1-2,NA,NA,CASSGNYGYTF,TGTGCCAGCAGCGGTAACTATGGCTACACCTTC
TRBV18,TRBJ1-2,NA,NA,CASSPLDTYSNYGYTF,TGTGCCAGCTCACCATTGGACACCTACAGTAACTATGGCTACACCTTC
TRBV21-1,TRBJ1-5,NA,few,CASSKEMRERNQPQHF,TGTGCCAGCAGCAAAGAGATGAGGGAGCGCAATCAGCCCCAGCATTTT
TRBV6-5,TRBJ1-1,NA,NA,CASSYSSQLNTEAFF,TGTGCCAGCAGTTACTCGAGTCAGTTGAACACTGAAGCTTTCTTT
TRBV2,TRBJ2-4,NA,NA,CAGNIGGLAKNIQYF,TGTGCCGGTAACATAGGGGGGCTAGCCAAAAACATTCAGTACTTC